This T cell receptor (beta chain) appears in the sequencing data of a study of blood T cell repertoires in COVID-19. Study in general: There were acute and convalescent COVID-19 samples, and they came from the United States, Italy and Spain.

The method was immunoSEQ multiplex PCR; TCRdb's version includes in-frame clones alone and lacks a portion of them. The table lists under 250,000 clones, about nine tenths of them singletons. This TCR was sampled from a man aged 30 to 45 with COVID-19, enrolled during active disease. Specimen: peripheral blood.

CDR3 amino acids: CASSRTGVDTEAFF. The CDR3 DNA reads TGTGCCAGCTCGCGGACAGGGGTGGACACTGAAGCTTTCTTT. The rearrangement links TRBV18 to TRBJ1-1, with 9 bases identical to TRBD1. After removal of 6 bases from V and 3 bases from J, the junction contained 5 bases not matched to a gene. There are 14 residues in the CDR3. CDR1 is KGHSH and CDR2 is LQKENI in the germline V gene.